The following is a T cell receptor (beta chain) sequence with its context. Its target is not known. This specimen belongs to a study of blood T cells in healthy people across ages. The V gene's germline CDR1 is DFQATT and CDR2 SNEGSKA (reference sequence). The CDR3 totals 14 residues. Points from the study as a whole: PBMCs were not sorted, which prevented a conclusive comparison of naive versus antigen-experienced cells. For the donors, CMV status was unknown and possibly confounded expanded clonotype changes.

The authors ran a second PCR of about 7 to 11 cycles using a sample-barcoded 5' primer and a J-beta primer mix. A single record per CDR3 protein comes from TCRdb applying MiXCR to the 5' RACE reads. The sample lists 650,000 to 700,000 distinct CDR3 sequences; 52% were seen once. Donors were healthy Caucasian individuals from Russia aged roughly 6 to 90. Each sample provided at least 5.5 micrograms of extracted total RNA. This sequence originates from a woman aged 80 or over in good health. V and J are TRBV20-1 and TRBJ2-5; D is possibly TRBD1 (6 bases). The DNA end lines up better with TRBJ2-7; the J call may be wrong. The sequenced sample was blood. The CDR3 loop is CSAREQGPWDEQYF. The CDR3 region has the DNA TGCAGTGCTAGAGAACAGGGTCCTTGGGACGAGCAGTACTTC.